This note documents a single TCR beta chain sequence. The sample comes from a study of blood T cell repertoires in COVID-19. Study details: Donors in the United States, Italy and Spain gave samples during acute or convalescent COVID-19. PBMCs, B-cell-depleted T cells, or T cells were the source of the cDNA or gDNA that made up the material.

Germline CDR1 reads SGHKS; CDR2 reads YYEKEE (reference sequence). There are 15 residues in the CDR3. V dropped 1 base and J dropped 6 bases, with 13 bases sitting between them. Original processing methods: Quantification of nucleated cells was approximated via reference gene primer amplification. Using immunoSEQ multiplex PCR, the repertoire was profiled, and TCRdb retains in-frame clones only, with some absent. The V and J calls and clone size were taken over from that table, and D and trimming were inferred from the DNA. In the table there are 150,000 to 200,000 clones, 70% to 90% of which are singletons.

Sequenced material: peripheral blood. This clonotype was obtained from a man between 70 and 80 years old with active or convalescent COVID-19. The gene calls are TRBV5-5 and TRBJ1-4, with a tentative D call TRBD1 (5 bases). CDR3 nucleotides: TGTGCCAGCAGCTTGACAGGTGTCAAGGATGAAAAACTGTTTTTT. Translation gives CASSLTGVKDEKLFF. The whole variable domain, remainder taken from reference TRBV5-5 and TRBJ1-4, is DAGVTQSPTHLIKTRGQQVTLRCSPISGHKSVSWYQQVLGQGPQFIFQYYEKEERGRGNFPDRFSARQFPNYSSELNVNALLLGDSALYLCASSLTGVKDEKLFFGSGTQLSVL.